This is a list of T cell receptor beta chains from one sample in a study of shared clonotypes between healthy human individuals. Sequenced by immunoSEQ multiplex PCR; TCRdb stores in-frame clones only, minus some. The sample holds some 1.4 million clones; roughly 95% are singletons and the top ten take over 1%. Sequenced: naive CD4+ T cells sorted from blood. The receptors here all came from a man younger than 45 in good health. Each CDR3 is given with its conserved first and last residue. D genes are given only for firm matches. A row's size may be missing; if present it is once, few, many or a size class.

clone size: -; J gene: TRBJ1-3; CDR3 length: 16; D gene: -; V gene: TRBV28; CDR3 protein: CASSSSKQGPGNTIYF; CDR3 DNA: TGTGCCAGCAGTTCATCTAAGCAGGGACCTGGAAACACCATATATTTT
clone size: -; J gene: TRBJ2-3; CDR3 length: 15; D gene: -; V gene: TRBV7-2; CDR3 protein: CASSFRSKWSDTQYF; CDR3 DNA: TGTGCCAGCAGCTTTAGGTCAAAGTGGTCAGATACGCAGTATTTT
clone size: -; J gene: TRBJ2-7; CDR3 length: 15; D gene: -; V gene: TRBV25-1; CDR3 protein: CASSESGQLSDEQYF; CDR3 DNA: TGTGCCAGCAGTGAAAGTGGCCAATTGAGCGACGAGCAGTACTTC
clone size: -; J gene: TRBJ2-1; CDR3 length: 17; D gene: -; V gene: TRBV4-3; CDR3 protein: CASSQGLGVSSYNEQFF; CDR3 DNA: TGCGCCAGCAGCCAAGGCTTGGGCGTAAGCTCCTACAATGAGCAGTTCTTC
clone size: -; J gene: TRBJ2-7; CDR3 length: 13; D gene: TRBD2; V gene: TRBV9; CDR3 protein: CASSVGTSGMEYF; CDR3 DNA: TGTGCCAGCAGCGTAGGGACTAGCGGGATGGAGTACTTC
clone size: -; J gene: TRBJ1-1; CDR3 length: 17; D gene: -; V gene: TRBV15; CDR3 protein: CATSSPDGGTLNTEAFF; CDR3 DNA: TGTGCCACCAGCAGCCCTGATGGGGGAACTTTGAACACTGAAGCTTTCTTT
clone size: -; J gene: TRBJ2-3; CDR3 length: 13; D gene: -; V gene: TRBV7-6; CDR3 protein: CASSLAPSDTQYF; CDR3 DNA: TGTGCCAGCAGCTTGGCCCCCTCGGATACGCAGTATTTT
clone size: -; J gene: TRBJ2-1; CDR3 length: 15; D gene: TRBD2; V gene: TRBV6-4; CDR3 protein: CASSLLAGAYNEQFF; CDR3 DNA: TGTGCCAGCAGTCTTCTAGCGGGGGCCTACAATGAGCAGTTCTTC
clone size: -; J gene: TRBJ1-5; CDR3 length: 17; D gene: -; V gene: TRBV28; CDR3 protein: CASSFTGHTYSNQPQHF; CDR3 DNA: TGTGCCAGCAGTTTTACGGGACACACATATAGCAATCAGCCCCAGCATTTT
clone size: -; J gene: TRBJ2-2; CDR3 length: 18; D gene: TRBD1; V gene: TRBV2; CDR3 protein: CASSEGFGTGRNTGELFF; CDR3 DNA: TGTGCCAGCAGTGAGGGGTTTGGGACAGGGAGAAACACCGGGGAGCTGTTTTTT
clone size: -; J gene: TRBJ2-2; CDR3 length: 17; D gene: TRBD1; V gene: TRBV5-1; CDR3 protein: CASSRDSAFTNTGELFF; CDR3 DNA: TGCGCCAGCAGCCGGGACAGTGCTTTTACGAACACCGGGGAGCTGTTTTTT
clone size: -; J gene: TRBJ2-2; CDR3 length: 14; D gene: -; V gene: TRBV27; CDR3 protein: CASSLSIVSGELFF; CDR3 DNA: TGTGCCAGCAGTTTATCGATCGTTAGCGGGGAGCTGTTTTTT
clone size: -; J gene: TRBJ2-5; CDR3 length: 15; D gene: -; V gene: TRBV5-1; CDR3 protein: CASSARGQTEETQYF; CDR3 DNA: TGCGCCAGCAGCGCACGAGGACAGACCGAGGAGACCCAGTACTTC
clone size: -; J gene: TRBJ2-7; CDR3 length: 14; D gene: -; V gene: TRBV28; CDR3 protein: CASRPTGTTYEQYF; CDR3 DNA: TGTGCCAGCAGACCAACCGGGACAACCTACGAGCAGTACTTC
clone size: -; J gene: TRBJ1-5; CDR3 length: 15; D gene: -; V gene: TRBV5-1; CDR3 protein: CAPAWFRPLRQPQHF; CDR3 DNA: TGCGCCCCAGCTTGGTTTAGACCGTTGAGGCAGCCCCAGCATTTT
clone size: -; J gene: TRBJ1-5; CDR3 length: 21; D gene: -; V gene: TRBV19; CDR3 protein: CASRRTIPRSRGVYSNQPQHF; CDR3 DNA: TGTGCCAGTAGGCGAACGATCCCCAGGAGTAGGGGGGTCTATAGCAATCAGCCCCAGCATTTT
clone size: -; J gene: TRBJ1-1; CDR3 length: 16; D gene: -; V gene: TRBV18; CDR3 protein: CASSPVTQGLNTEAFF; CDR3 DNA: TGTGCCAGCTCACCAGTAACGCAGGGCCTGAACACTGAAGCTTTCTTT
clone size: -; J gene: TRBJ2-2; CDR3 length: 14; D gene: -; V gene: TRBV5-1; CDR3 protein: CASTPIQGGGELFF; CDR3 DNA: TGCGCCAGCACCCCCATCCAGGGGGGCGGGGAGCTGTTTTTT
clone size: -; J gene: TRBJ2-1; CDR3 length: 14; D gene: TRBD1; V gene: TRBV6-1; CDR3 protein: CASSERGRGNEQFF; CDR3 DNA: TGTGCCAGCAGTGAAAGGGGGCGAGGGAATGAGCAGTTCTTC
clone size: -; J gene: TRBJ1-5; CDR3 length: 16; D gene: TRBD1; V gene: TRBV16; CDR3 protein: CASSGRQGLGNQPQHF; CDR3 DNA: TGTGCCAGCAGCGGACGACAGGGTCTGGGCAATCAGCCCCAGCATTTT
clone size: -; J gene: TRBJ2-7; CDR3 length: 15; D gene: TRBD1; V gene: TRBV6-5; CDR3 protein: CASSSGQGGISEQYF; CDR3 DNA: TGTGCCAGCAGTAGTGGACAGGGTGGTATTTCCGAGCAGTACTTC
clone size: -; J gene: TRBJ2-2; CDR3 length: 15; D gene: TRBD1; V gene: TRBV11-3; CDR3 protein: CASSAGTGVTGELFF; CDR3 DNA: TGTGCCAGCAGCGCCGGGACAGGGGTCACCGGGGAGCTGTTTTTT
clone size: -; J gene: TRBJ2-5; CDR3 length: 13; D gene: -; V gene: TRBV7-2; CDR3 protein: CASSRKFQETQYF; CDR3 DNA: TGTGCCAGCAGCCGAAAGTTTCAAGAGACCCAGTACTTC
clone size: -; J gene: TRBJ1-2; CDR3 length: 16; D gene: TRBD1; V gene: TRBV29-1; CDR3 protein: CSVDRTSGGSSYGYTF; CDR3 DNA: TGCAGCGTCGACCGAACCTCAGGGGGATCCAGCTATGGCTACACCTTC
clone size: -; J gene: TRBJ1-2; CDR3 length: 15; D gene: TRBD1; V gene: TRBV6-1; CDR3 protein: CASSITAGGAYGYTF; CDR3 DNA: TGTGCCAGCAGTATAACCGCAGGGGGCGCCTATGGCTACACCTTC
clone size: -; J gene: TRBJ1-2; CDR3 length: 14; D gene: -; V gene: TRBV9; CDR3 protein: CASSVGLTGDGYTF; CDR3 DNA: TGTGCCAGCAGCGTAGGACTAACGGGTGATGGCTACACCTTC
clone size: -; J gene: TRBJ2-2; CDR3 length: 14; D gene: -; V gene: TRBV6-5; CDR3 protein: CASTTGTPTGELFF; CDR3 DNA: TGTGCCAGCACCACCGGGACTCCTACCGGGGAGCTGTTTTTT
clone size: -; J gene: TRBJ2-5; CDR3 length: 15; D gene: -; V gene: TRBV19; CDR3 protein: CASSITGTPRETQYF; CDR3 DNA: TGTGCCAGTAGTATAACAGGGACACCTCGGGAGACCCAGTACTTC
clone size: -; J gene: TRBJ2-7; CDR3 length: 17; D gene: TRBD2; V gene: TRBV14; CDR3 protein: CASSQDHREGSSYEQYF; CDR3 DNA: TGTGCCAGCAGCCAAGATCACCGGGAGGGATCCTCCTACGAGCAGTACTTC
clone size: -; J gene: TRBJ2-1; CDR3 length: 15; D gene: TRBD2; V gene: TRBV19; CDR3 protein: CASSILAGVVNEQFF; CDR3 DNA: TGTGCCAGTAGTATCCTAGCGGGAGTTGTCAATGAGCAGTTCTTC
clone size: -; J gene: TRBJ2-5; CDR3 length: 13; D gene: -; V gene: TRBV5-6; CDR3 protein: CASSLRGQETQYF; CDR3 DNA: TGTGCCAGCAGCTTACGGGGACAAGAGACCCAGTACTTC
clone size: -; J gene: TRBJ1-5; CDR3 length: 14; D gene: -; V gene: TRBV7-2; CDR3 protein: CASSLSRQSQPQHF; CDR3 DNA: TGTGCCAGCAGCCTTTCTCGTCAGAGTCAGCCCCAGCATTTT
clone size: -; J gene: TRBJ2-7; CDR3 length: 17; D gene: TRBD1; V gene: TRBV23-1; CDR3 protein: CASSQSSPGQGGNEQYF; CDR3 DNA: TGCGCCAGCAGTCAATCCTCCCCGGGACAGGGAGGCAACGAGCAGTACTTC
clone size: -; J gene: TRBJ2-1; CDR3 length: 13; D gene: -; V gene: TRBV5-4; CDR3 protein: CASSPLRWDEQFF; CDR3 DNA: TGTGCCAGCAGCCCTCTTCGATGGGATGAGCAGTTCTTC
clone size: -; J gene: TRBJ1-2; CDR3 length: 12; D gene: -; V gene: TRBV5-1; CDR3 protein: CASRPGGYGYTF; CDR3 DNA: TGCGCCAGCAGACCAGGTGGTTATGGCTACACCTTC
clone size: -; J gene: TRBJ2-4; CDR3 length: 17; D gene: -; V gene: TRBV7-9; CDR3 protein: CASSLVDRGQNKNIQYF; CDR3 DNA: TGTGCCAGCAGCTTAGTTGATCGGGGTCAAAACAAAAACATTCAGTACTTC
clone size: -; J gene: TRBJ2-1; CDR3 length: 15; D gene: -; V gene: TRBV7-3; CDR3 protein: CASSLTSGTYNEQFF; CDR3 DNA: TGTGCCAGCAGCTTAACGAGTGGGACATACAATGAGCAGTTCTTC
clone size: -; J gene: TRBJ1-1; CDR3 length: 15; D gene: TRBD1; V gene: TRBV4-3; CDR3 protein: CASSHQQGLYTEAFF; CDR3 DNA: TGCGCCAGCAGCCATCAACAGGGGCTGTACACTGAAGCTTTCTTT
clone size: -; J gene: TRBJ2-4; CDR3 length: 16; D gene: TRBD1; V gene: TRBV27; CDR3 protein: CASSAHRGPDRDIQYF; CDR3 DNA: TGTGCCAGCAGCGCTCACAGGGGGCCCGACAGGGACATTCAGTACTTC
clone size: few; J gene: TRBJ1-1; CDR3 length: 13; D gene: -; V gene: TRBV29-1; CDR3 protein: CSADESMNTEAFF; CDR3 DNA: TGCAGCGCCGACGAAAGTATGAACACTGAAGCTTTCTTT
clone size: -; J gene: TRBJ2-3; CDR3 length: 15; D gene: TRBD2; V gene: TRBV29-1; CDR3 protein: CSVGRTSGEGGTQYF; CDR3 DNA: TGCAGCGTTGGACGCACTAGCGGGGAAGGGGGTACGCAGTATTTT
clone size: once; J gene: TRBJ2-2; CDR3 length: 13; D gene: -; V gene: TRBV7-2; CDR3 protein: CASKLEIAGELFF; CDR3 DNA: TGTGCCAGCAAGCTTGAAATAGCCGGGGAGCTGTTTTTT
clone size: -; J gene: TRBJ2-7; CDR3 length: 15; D gene: -; V gene: TRBV9; CDR3 protein: CASSPGWIPSYEQYF; CDR3 DNA: TGTGCCAGCAGCCCCGGGTGGATCCCGAGCTACGAGCAGTACTTC
clone size: -; J gene: TRBJ2-3; CDR3 length: 17; D gene: TRBD2; V gene: TRBV9; CDR3 protein: CASSVATSGGITDTQYF; CDR3 DNA: TGTGCCAGCAGCGTAGCGACTAGCGGGGGGATCACAGATACGCAGTATTTT
clone size: -; J gene: TRBJ2-1; CDR3 length: 11; D gene: -; V gene: TRBV2; CDR3 protein: CASREENEQFF; CDR3 DNA: TGTGCCAGCAGGGAGGAGAATGAGCAGTTCTTC
clone size: -; J gene: TRBJ1-5; CDR3 length: 14; D gene: TRBD1; V gene: TRBV28; CDR3 protein: CASSNPGQGMPQHF; CDR3 DNA: TGTGCCAGCAGTAATCCGGGACAGGGGATGCCCCAGCATTTT
clone size: -; J gene: TRBJ1-5; CDR3 length: 16; D gene: TRBD1; V gene: TRBV28; CDR3 protein: CASSFSGQGIQQPQHF; CDR3 DNA: TGTGCCAGCAGTTTTTCGGGACAGGGCATCCAACAGCCCCAGCATTTT
clone size: -; J gene: TRBJ1-5; CDR3 length: 14; D gene: -; V gene: TRBV6-5; CDR3 protein: CASSYSRGGQPQHF; CDR3 DNA: TGTGCCAGCAGTTACTCGCGGGGTGGTCAGCCCCAGCATTTT